The source of this T cell receptor (beta chain) is a study of blood T cell repertoires in COVID-19. Study at large: The study drew acute and convalescent COVID-19 samples from the United States, Italy and Spain. PBMCs, B-cell-depleted T cells, or T cells were the source of the cDNA or gDNA that made up the material.

Original methodology: Nucleated cell number was recorded as an estimate derived from reference gene primer amplification. Sequenced by immunoSEQ multiplex PCR; TCRdb stores in-frame clones only, minus some. The V and J calls and clone size were taken over from that table, and D and trimming were inferred from the DNA. Here the sample spans about 130,000 clones, approximately 82% being singletons. This CDR3 is 16 amino acids long. The ends lost 7 bases at V and 4 bases at J; junction bases unmatched: 10. Germline V gene lookup returns CDR1 SNHLY and CDR2 FYNNEI. This clone appeared once. The clonotype comes from a man between 60 and 75 years old with acute or convalescent COVID-19. The chain links TRBV2 to TRBJ2-1; 10 bases agree with TRBD2. Sequenced material: peripheral blood. DNA for the CDR3: TGTGCCAGCATAATTGGGAGGACTAGCGGTTACAATGAGCAGTTCTTC. Its translation is CASIIGRTSGYNEQFF.